The 29 T cell receptor beta chains listed next were all sequenced from one sample in a study of early T cells in non-severe SARS-CoV-2 infection. TCRdb reprocessed the 5' RACE reads via MiXCR and lists one record per CDR3 protein. The sample contains tens of thousands of distinct CDR3 sequences, around 13% of which appear only once. The sequenced sample consisted of whole blood. Receptors were obtained from an adult who was a healthcare worker with PCR-confirmed SARS-CoV-2 infection or an uninfected control (not recorded which).

This clonotype appeared a few times. The CDR3 loop reads CASSVSGTVNGYTF. CDR3 nucleotide sequence: TGCGCCAGCAGTGTTTCCGGGACAGTCAATGGCTACACCTTC. The rearrangement joins TRBV10-2 to TRBJ1-2, with 7 bases that match TRBD1. The CDR3 totals 14 residues. Germline CDR1 reads WSHSY; CDR2 reads SAAADI. J gave up 6 bases and V 4 bases, and 8 bases lay outside the gene matches.

The rearrangement joins TRBV12-3 or TRBV12-4 to TRBJ2-7; D not certain. The CDR3 loop spans 12 amino acids. V gave up 3 bases and J gave up 3 bases, with 6 bases separating them. CDR3 sequence (DNA): TGTGCCAGCAGTTTCAATGTCTACGAGCAGTACTTC. It encodes CASSFNVYEQYF.

In this sample, this clonotype turned up a few times. The genes are TRBV2 and TRBJ2-1, with 8 bases fitting TRBD2. The V and J ends lost 0 bases and 15 bases, in that order; junction bases with no gene match: 4. Germline V CDR1 and CDR2: SNHLY, FYNNEI. The CDR3 covers 12 residues. Written as DNA, the CDR3 is TGTGCCAGCAGTGAAGCGAGGACTAGCCGGTTCTTC. Translating it yields CASSEARTSRFF.

In this sample, this clonotype turned up a few times. The chain uses TRBV29-1 and TRBJ2-3; D is uncertain. CDR1 and CDR2 (germline): SQVTM, ANQGSEA. V gave up 3 bases and J gave up 0 bases, with 13 bases separating them. The length of the CDR3 is 15 residues. CDR3 sequence (DNA): TGCAGCGTTGATCGCACTGCGACTAGCACAGATACGCAGTATTTT. Encoded protein: CSVDRTATSTDTQYF.

The V call is TRBV7-2, the J call TRBJ2-3; D is unresolved. Trimming shortened V by 8 bases and J by 2 bases, and 17 bases separated the two germline ends. The CDR3 is made up of 15 amino acids. CDR1 is SGHTA, CDR2 FQGNSA, per germline. CDR3 bases: TGTGCCAGCTCCGCCTTCTCACCGCACACAGATACGCAGTATTTT. Translated: CASSAFSPHTDTQYF. The full variable domain, rest sourced from reference TRBV7-2 and TRBJ2-3, is GAGVSQSPSNKVTEKGKDVELRCDPISGHTALYWYRQSLGQGLEFLIYFQGNSAPDKSGLPSDRFSAERTGGSVSTLTIQRTQQEDSAVYLCASSAFSPHTDTQYFGPGTRLTVL.

The chain recombines TRBV30 with TRBJ1-4; a weak D match, TRBD1 (6 bases). This CDR3 spans 12 amino acids. The V and J ends lost 4 bases and 4 bases respectively, with 7 bases between them. CDR1 is GTSNPN and CDR2 is SVGIG in the germline V gene (reference sequence). CDR3 amino acids: CAWTRGNEKLFF. The CDR3, as DNA: TGTGCCTGGACCAGGGGTAATGAAAAACTGTTTTTT.

As regards this clonotype: A much larger clone sits a single nucleotide away, making a read error possible. The V call is TRBV28, the J call TRBJ2-5, with 7 bases that match TRBD2. The CDR3 runs 14 residues. V gave up 6 bases and J gave up 3 bases; unmatched junction bases: 7. In germline, CDR1 is MDHEN, CDR2 SYDVKM. The CDR3 sequence is CASSRGEIEETQYF. The CDR3 DNA sequence: TGTGCCAGCAGCCGGGGGGAGATCGAAGAGACCCAGTACTTC. The full variable domain, rest sourced from reference TRBV28 and TRBJ2-5, is DVKVTQSSRYLVKRTGEKVFLECVQDMDHENMFWYRQDPGLGLRLIYFSYDVKMKEKGDIPEGYSVSREKKERFSLILESASTNQTSMYLCASSRGEIEETQYFGPGTRLLVL.

In this sample, this clonotype turned up a few times. This sequence joins TRBV25-1 and TRBJ2-1, with D possibly matching TRBD2 (5 bases). The CDR3 consists of 17 residues. V lost 7 bases, J lost 0 bases, and 19 bases lay in between. The germline gives CDR1 MGHDK, CDR2 SYGVNS. The CDR3 region is CASNGLGVSRSYNEQFF. Here the CDR3 DNA reads TGTGCCAGCAATGGGCTGGGAGTCTCTCGCTCCTACAATGAGCAGTTCTTC.

The rearrangement joins TRBV20-1 to TRBJ2-3; TRBD1 aligns across 8 bases. V was clipped by 3 bases and J by 4 bases; unmatched bases: 6. CDR1 is DFQATT, CDR2 SNEGSKA, per germline (reference sequence). This CDR3 has 14 residues. CDR3 nucleotide sequence: TGCAGTGCTAGTCAGGGGGCCGGCGCAGATACGCAGTATTTT. Translating gives CSASQGAGADTQYF.

The table lists this clonotype with many counts. The chain links TRBV12-3 or TRBV12-4 to TRBJ2-5, with D perhaps matching TRBD1 (6 bases). Trimming removed 5 bases at V and 0 bases at J, with 7 bases between. The CDR3 length is 13 residues. The DNA for the CDR3 is TGTGCCAGCAGTCGACAGGACCAAGAGACCCAGTACTTC. Translated, it gives CASSRQDQETQYF.

This clonotype was observed a handful of times. The chain is built from TRBV7-2 and TRBJ2-1; D not resolved. V was cut by 5 bases and J by 8 bases, with 10 bases left in between. This CDR3 comprises 12 residues. Germline V gene sequence: CDR1 SGHTA, CDR2 FQGNSA. DNA for the CDR3: TGTGCCAGCAGCCCCGATCTGGATGAGCAGTTCTTC. Translating it yields CASSPDLDEQFF.

This clonotype was counted many times. The gene calls are TRBV5-6 and TRBJ1-2; possible D gene TRBD1, 6 bases. The germline CDR1 and CDR2 sequences are SGHDT and YYEEEE. Trimming stripped 3 bases from V and 6 bases from J, with 12 bases between. The CDR3 has 13 amino acids. This CDR3 is CASSSLRGNGYTF. The CDR3 nucleotides read TGTGCCAGCAGCTCGCTGAGGGGGAATGGCTACACCTTC.

V and J are TRBV5-1 and TRBJ2-7, with a weak D call TRBD1 (6 bases). V was shortened by 7 bases and J by 2 bases, with 10 bases between the two germline ends. This CDR3 comprises 12 residues. Germline loops: CDR1 SGHRS, CDR2 YFSETQ. CDR3 sequence reads: CASRTDTYEQYF. For the CDR3, the DNA is TGCGCCAGCCGGACAGACACCTACGAGCAGTACTTC. The full variable domain, with the rest looked up from reference TRBV5-1 and TRBJ2-7, is KAGVTQTPRYLIKTRGQQVTLSCSPISGHRSVSWYQQTPGQGLQFLFEYFSETQRNKGNFPGRFSGRQFSNSRSEMNVSTLELGDSALYLCASRTDTYEQYFGPGTRLTVT.

This clonotype has ten or more counts. The gene calls are TRBV30 and TRBJ1-5; TRBD1 matches at 8 bases. V lost 0 bases to trimming and J lost 4 bases; unmatched junction nucleotides: 5. The CDR3 is made up of 15 amino acids. The V gene's germline CDR1 is GTSNPN and CDR2 SVGIG (reference sequence). In DNA form, the CDR3 reads TGTGCCTGGAGTGTACCCAGGGGGCTTAATCAGCCCCAGCATTTT. Encoded protein: CAWSVPRGLNQPQHF.

The genes are TRBV20-1 and TRBJ2-7, with D perhaps TRBD2 (7 bases). This CDR3 comprises 13 residues. With 3 bases removed from V and 3 bases from J, the gap between germline ends came to 12 bases. CDR1 DFQATT and CDR2 SNEGSKA come from the germline V gene (reference sequence). CDR3 loop: CSARGGGDYEQYF. DNA for the CDR3: TGCAGTGCTAGGGGAGGGGGGGACTACGAGCAGTACTTC.

On this clonotype itself: The missing conserved phenylalanine or tryptophan at the end of this CDR3 makes a read error likely. The rearrangement joins TRBV25-1 to TRBJ2-3, with TRBD2 matching over 9 bases. The V gene end was trimmed by 1 base and the J gene end by 1 base; junction bases not matched to a gene: 6. Germline V gives CDR1 MGHDK, CDR2 SYGVNS. The CDR3 is made up of 17 amino acids. This chain's CDR3 is CASSESGIAGGTDTQYL. The CDR3 DNA reads TGTGCCAGCAGTGAATCGGGGATAGCGGGGGGCACAGATACGCAGTATTTG.

The genes are TRBV28 and TRBJ1-5, with 8 bases lining up with TRBD1. Germline values: CDR1 MDHEN, CDR2 SYDVKM. CDR3 size: 16 residues. Unmatched junction bases numbered 14, after V lost 6 bases and J lost 7 bases. CDR3 bases: TGTGCCAGCAGACTTACAGGGGGGAGGCAACGGCAGCCCCAGCATTTT. This encodes CASRLTGGRQRQPQHF.

The sample holds many counts of this clonotype. This chain connects TRBV7-6 to TRBJ1-6, with no clear D. The V end was cut by 0 bases, the J end by 7 bases, with 10 bases between. CDR1 and CDR2 (germline): SGHVS, FNYEAQ. This CDR3 is built from 15 residues. Here the CDR3 reads CASSLARVGNSPLHF. CDR3 DNA sequence: TGTGCCAGCAGCTTAGCTAGGGTTGGGAATTCACCCCTCCACTTT.

V and J are TRBV15 and TRBJ2-5; 8 bases line up with TRBD1. Germline-derived CDR1 and CDR2 are LNHNV and YYDKDF (reference sequence). The trim removed 5 bases at V and 5 bases at J, leaving 10 bases unmatched. The CDR3 runs 15 residues. The CDR3 loop is CATSSQDREWETQYF. CDR3 coding DNA: TGTGCCACCAGCTCACAGGACAGGGAATGGGAGACCCAGTACTTC.

This clonotype has ten or more counts. V is TRBV2 and J is TRBJ2-1, with D possibly TRBD1 on 6 matching bases. Between the trimmed V and J ends, which lost 6 bases and 4 bases, there was a span of 10 bases. CDR3 size: 13 residues. Germline CDR1 SNHLY, CDR2 FYNNEI. CDR3 amino acids: CASRLQGYNEQFF. CDR3 sequence (DNA): TGTGCCAGCAGATTGCAGGGGTACAATGAGCAGTTCTTC. Together with reference TRBV2 and TRBJ2-1, the CDR3 gives the full variable domain: EPEVTQTPSHQVTQMGQEVILRCVPISNHLYFYWYRQILGQKVEFLVSFYNNEISEKSEIFDDQFSVERPDGSNFTLKIRSTKLEDSAMYFCASRLQGYNEQFFGPGTRLTVL.

This clonotype was recorded a few times. The chain combines TRBV9 with TRBJ2-1; D not certain. The V gene's germline CDR1 is SGDLS and CDR2 YYNGEE. The length of the CDR3 is 15 residues. V lost 1 base, J lost 0 bases, and 8 bases lay in between. As DNA, the CDR3 is TGTGCCAGCAGCGTACACGTGAGCTCCTACAATGAGCAGTTCTTC. Amino acid sequence: CASSVHVSSYNEQFF. The variable domain in full, completed from reference TRBV9 and TRBJ2-1, reads DSGVTQTPKHLITATGQRVTLRCSPRSGDLSVYWYQQSLDQGLQFLIQYYNGEERAKGNILERFSAQQFPDLHSELNLSSLELGDSALYFCASSVHVSSYNEQFFGPGTRLTVL.

DNA of the CDR3: TGTGCCAGCAGCTTAGCGCAGGGCGGGGGCGCCTACGAGCAGTACTTC. This gives the protein CASSLAQGGGAYEQYF. The V gene is TRBV7-2, the J gene TRBJ2-7; possibly TRBD2 for D (7 bases). This CDR3 contains 16 residues. Germline assignment: CDR1 SGHTA and CDR2 FQGNSA. Trimming took 0 bases from V and 2 from J, leaving 14 bases between them.

This clonotype was counted ten times or more. The chain carries TRBV28 and TRBJ2-4; no clear D gene. The V end was cut by 6 bases, the J end by 0 bases, with 6 bases between. The germline CDR1 and CDR2 sequences are MDHEN and SYDVKM. The CDR3 covers 13 residues. CDR3 loop: CASSPIAKNIQYF. The CDR3 DNA reads as TGTGCCAGCAGCCCTATAGCCAAAAACATTCAGTACTTC.

This clonotype showed up many times. This chain uses TRBV6-6 with TRBJ2-1; TRBD1 agrees at 8 bases. V lost 6 bases to trimming and J lost 2 bases; unmatched junction nucleotides: 12. In germline, CDR1 is MNHNY, CDR2 SVGAGI (reference sequence). CDR3 size: 17 residues. The CDR3: CASRHTLDRVTYNEQFF. The CDR3, as DNA: TGTGCCAGCAGACATACCTTGGACAGGGTCACCTACAATGAGCAGTTCTTC.

This clonotype was detected a few times. The rearrangement links TRBV11-3 to TRBJ2-6, with D unresolved. The CDR3 length is 15 residues. The germline V and J ends were trimmed by 0 bases and 4 bases, with 7 bases remaining between them. Germline loops: CDR1 SGHNT, CDR2 YENEEA. Here the CDR3 DNA reads TGTGCCAGCAGCTTAGATTGGGCCGGGGCCAACGTCCTGACTTTC. It yields the protein CASSLDWAGANVLTF.

This chain's CDR3 is CASEEGSSGNTIYF. CDR3 in DNA: TGTGCCAGCGAGGAGGGGAGCTCTGGAAACACCATATATTTT. The V gene is TRBV28, the J gene TRBJ1-3; D may be TRBD1 (5 bases). V was cut by 8 bases and J by 0 bases, with 11 bases left in between. Germline assignment: CDR1 MDHEN and CDR2 SYDVKM. The CDR3 covers 14 residues.

The genes are TRBV12-3 or TRBV12-4 and TRBJ1-2, with D maybe TRBD1 (6 bases). Trimming stripped 5 bases from V and 4 bases from J, with 14 bases between. The CDR3 runs to 14 residues. In DNA, the CDR3 is TGTGCCAGCAGTAAGCAGGGGTCCTTCTATGGCTACACCTTC. Residues: CASSKQGSFYGYTF.

This clonotype was found many times. The rearrangement links TRBV6-6 to TRBJ2-7, with 10 bases fitting TRBD1. The CDR3 has 17 residues. The trim removed 6 bases at V and 6 bases at J, leaving 17 bases unmatched. From germline, CDR1 is MNHNY and CDR2 SVGAGI (reference sequence). The CDR3: CASSLSLIRDRGAEQYF. CDR3 DNA sequence: TGTGCCAGCAGCCTTAGTTTAATCCGGGACAGGGGTGCCGAGCAGTACTTC.

This clonotype was recorded many times. V is TRBV5-1 and J is TRBJ2-5, with TRBD2 as a possible D gene (6 bases). There are 15 residues in the CDR3. V shed 2 bases and J shed 5 bases, with 16 bases lying between them. Per the germline V gene, CDR1 is SGHRS and CDR2 is YFSETQ. CDR3 nucleotide sequence: TGCGCCAGCAGCTTCAATCGGGAGAGCGGGGAGACCCAGTACTTC. The encoded protein is CASSFNRESGETQYF.